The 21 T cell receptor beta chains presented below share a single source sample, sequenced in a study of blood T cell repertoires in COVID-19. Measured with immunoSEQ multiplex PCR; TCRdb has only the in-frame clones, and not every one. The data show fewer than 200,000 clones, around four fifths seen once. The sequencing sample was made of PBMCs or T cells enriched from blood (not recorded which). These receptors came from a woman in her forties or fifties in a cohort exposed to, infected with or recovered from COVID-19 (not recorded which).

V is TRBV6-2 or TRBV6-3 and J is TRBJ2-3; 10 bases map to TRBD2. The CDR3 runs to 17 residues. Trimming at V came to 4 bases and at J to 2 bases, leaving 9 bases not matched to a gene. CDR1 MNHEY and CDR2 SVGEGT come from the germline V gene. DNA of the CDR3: TGTGCCAGCAGTTTCCACCTAGCGGGGGCCCCCACAGATACGCAGTATTTT. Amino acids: CASSFHLAGAPTDTQYF.

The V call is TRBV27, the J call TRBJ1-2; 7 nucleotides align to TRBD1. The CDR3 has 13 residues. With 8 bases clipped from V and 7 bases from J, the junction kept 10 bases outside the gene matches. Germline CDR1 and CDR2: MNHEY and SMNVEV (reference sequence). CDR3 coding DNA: TGTGCCAGCGGAGAAGGCCAGGGGGGTGGCTACACCTTC. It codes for CASGEGQGGGYTF.

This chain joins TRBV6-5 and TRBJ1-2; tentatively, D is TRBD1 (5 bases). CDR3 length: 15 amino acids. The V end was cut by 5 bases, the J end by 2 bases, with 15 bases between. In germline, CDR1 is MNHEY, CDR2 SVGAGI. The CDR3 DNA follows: TGTGCCAGCAGTACCGGGGGGGGGTTAAACTATGGCTACACCTTC. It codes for CASSTGGGLNYGYTF.

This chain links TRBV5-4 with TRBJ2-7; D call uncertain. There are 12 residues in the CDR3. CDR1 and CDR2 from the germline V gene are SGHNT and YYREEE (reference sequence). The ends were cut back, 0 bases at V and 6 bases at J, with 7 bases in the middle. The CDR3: CASSLGLREQYF. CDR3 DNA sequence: TGTGCCAGCAGCTTGGGACTCCGCGAGCAGTACTTC.

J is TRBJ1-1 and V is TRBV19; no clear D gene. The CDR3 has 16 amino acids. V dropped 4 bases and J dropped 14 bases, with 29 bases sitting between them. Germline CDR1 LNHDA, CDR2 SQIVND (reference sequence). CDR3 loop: CASSTSRDTITPRQFF. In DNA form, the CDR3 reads TGTGCCAGTAGTACCTCACGGGATACAATAACTCCCCGGCAATTCTTT.

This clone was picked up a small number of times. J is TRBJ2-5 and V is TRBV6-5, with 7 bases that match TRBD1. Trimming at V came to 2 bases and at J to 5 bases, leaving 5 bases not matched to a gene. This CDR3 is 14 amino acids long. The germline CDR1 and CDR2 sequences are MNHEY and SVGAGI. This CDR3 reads CASSYGSGGETQYF. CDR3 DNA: TGTGCCAGCAGTTACGGGTCAGGGGGTGAGACCCAGTACTTC.

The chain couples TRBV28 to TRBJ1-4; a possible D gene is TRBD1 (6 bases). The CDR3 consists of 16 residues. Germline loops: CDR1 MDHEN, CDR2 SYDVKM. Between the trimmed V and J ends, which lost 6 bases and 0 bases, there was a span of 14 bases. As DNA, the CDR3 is TGTGCCAGCAGCCCACAGGGTTCGGCAACTAATGAAAAACTGTTTTTT. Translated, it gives CASSPQGSATNEKLFF. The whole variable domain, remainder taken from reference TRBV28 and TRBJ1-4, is DVKVTQSSRYLVKRTGEKVFLECVQDMDHENMFWYRQDPGLGLRLIYFSYDVKMKEKGDIPEGYSVSREKKERFSLILESASTNQTSMYLCASSPQGSATNEKLFFGSGTQLSVL.

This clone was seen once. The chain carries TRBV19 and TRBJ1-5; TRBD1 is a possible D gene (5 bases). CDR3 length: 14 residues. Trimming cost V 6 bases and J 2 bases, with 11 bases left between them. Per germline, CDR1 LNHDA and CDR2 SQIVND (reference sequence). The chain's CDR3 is CASSLREGNQPQHF. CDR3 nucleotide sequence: TGTGCCAGTAGCCTCAGGGAGGGCAATCAGCCCCAGCATTTT.

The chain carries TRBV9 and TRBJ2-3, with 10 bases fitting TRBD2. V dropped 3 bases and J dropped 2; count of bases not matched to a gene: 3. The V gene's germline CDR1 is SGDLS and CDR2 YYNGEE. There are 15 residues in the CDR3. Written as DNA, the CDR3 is TGTGCCAGCAGCGCCGGACTAGCGGACACAGATACGCAGTATTTT. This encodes CASSAGLADTDTQYF.

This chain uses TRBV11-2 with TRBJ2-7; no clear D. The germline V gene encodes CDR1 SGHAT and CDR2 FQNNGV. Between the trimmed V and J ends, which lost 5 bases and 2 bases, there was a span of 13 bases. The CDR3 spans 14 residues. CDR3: CASSPPVLTYEQYF. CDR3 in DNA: TGTGCCAGCAGCCCGCCGGTACTCACCTACGAGCAGTACTTC.

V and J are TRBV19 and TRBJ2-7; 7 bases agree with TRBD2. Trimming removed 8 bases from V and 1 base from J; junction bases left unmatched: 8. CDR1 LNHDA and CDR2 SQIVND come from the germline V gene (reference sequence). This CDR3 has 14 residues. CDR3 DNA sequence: TGTGCCAGTGGCTTAAGCGGGACGTCCTACGAGCAGTACTTC. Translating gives CASGLSGTSYEQYF.

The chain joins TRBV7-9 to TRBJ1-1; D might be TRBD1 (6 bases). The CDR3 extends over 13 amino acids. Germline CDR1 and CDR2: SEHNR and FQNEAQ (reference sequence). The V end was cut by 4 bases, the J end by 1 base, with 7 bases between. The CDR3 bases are TGTGCCAGCAGCTCCAGGGGGAACACTGAAGCTTTCTTT. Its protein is CASSSRGNTEAFF.

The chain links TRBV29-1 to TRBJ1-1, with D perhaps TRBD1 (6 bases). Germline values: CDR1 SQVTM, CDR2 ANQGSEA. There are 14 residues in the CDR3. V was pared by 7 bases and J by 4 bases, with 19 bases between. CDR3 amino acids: CSAHRGGEFTEAFF. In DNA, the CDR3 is TGCAGCGCCCACCGGGGGGGCGAATTCACTGAAGCTTTCTTT.

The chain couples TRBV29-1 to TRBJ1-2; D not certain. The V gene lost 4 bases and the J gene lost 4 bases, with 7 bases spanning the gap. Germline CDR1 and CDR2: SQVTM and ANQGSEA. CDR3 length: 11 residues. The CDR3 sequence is CSVGISYGYTF. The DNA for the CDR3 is TGCAGCGTTGGAATCAGCTATGGCTACACCTTC.

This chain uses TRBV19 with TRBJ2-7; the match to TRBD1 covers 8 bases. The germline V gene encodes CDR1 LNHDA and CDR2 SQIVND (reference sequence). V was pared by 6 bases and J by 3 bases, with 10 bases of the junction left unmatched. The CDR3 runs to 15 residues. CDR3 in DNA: TGTGCCAGTAGCTCCCCACCGGGACAGGTCTACGAGCAGTACTTC. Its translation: CASSSPPGQVYEQYF.

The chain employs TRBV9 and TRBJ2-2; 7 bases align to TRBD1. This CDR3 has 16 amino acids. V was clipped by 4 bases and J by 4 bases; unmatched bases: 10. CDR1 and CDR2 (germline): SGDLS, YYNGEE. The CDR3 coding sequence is TGTGCCAGCAGCATATCCGGGACAGATTTCACCGGGGAGCTGTTTTTT. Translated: CASSISGTDFTGELFF.

The CDR3 is CASSLGTGRGNEQYF. Here the CDR3 DNA reads TGTGCCAGCAGCCTAGGGACAGGGCGAGGGAACGAGCAGTACTTC. The V call is TRBV5-8, the J call TRBJ2-7, with TRBD1 matching 9 bases. The junction had 10 bases not matched to a gene; V was cut back by 4 bases and J by 5 bases. CDR1 and CDR2 from the germline V gene are SGHTS and YDEGEE. CDR3 length: 15 residues.

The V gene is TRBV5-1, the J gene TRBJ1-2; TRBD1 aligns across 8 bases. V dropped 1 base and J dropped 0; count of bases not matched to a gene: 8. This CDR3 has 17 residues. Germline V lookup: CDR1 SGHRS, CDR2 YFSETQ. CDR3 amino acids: CASSLTAGGIANYGYTF. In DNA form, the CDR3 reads TGCGCCAGCAGCTTGACGGCAGGGGGCATAGCTAACTATGGCTACACCTTC.

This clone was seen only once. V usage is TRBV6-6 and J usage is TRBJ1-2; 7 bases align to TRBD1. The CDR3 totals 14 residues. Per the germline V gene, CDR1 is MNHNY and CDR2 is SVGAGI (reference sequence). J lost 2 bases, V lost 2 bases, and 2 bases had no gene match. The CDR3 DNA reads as TGTGCCAGCAGTTACGGGACAGCAAACTATGGCTACACCTTC. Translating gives CASSYGTANYGYTF.

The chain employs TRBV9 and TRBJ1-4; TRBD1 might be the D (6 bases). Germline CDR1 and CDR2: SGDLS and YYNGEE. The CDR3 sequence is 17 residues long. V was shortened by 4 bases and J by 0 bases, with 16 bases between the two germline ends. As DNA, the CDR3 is TGTGCCAGCAGCTCCGCCCGGGACACCGCAACTAATGAAAAACTGTTTTTT. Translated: CASSSARDTATNEKLFF.

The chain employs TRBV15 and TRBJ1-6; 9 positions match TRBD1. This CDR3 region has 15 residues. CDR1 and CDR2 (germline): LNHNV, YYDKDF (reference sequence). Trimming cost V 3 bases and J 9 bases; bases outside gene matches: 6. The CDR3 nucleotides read TGTGCCACCAGCAGGGAACAGGGGGCAAGTTCACCCCTCCACTTT. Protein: CATSREQGASSPLHF.